The 7 T cell receptor beta chains listed next were all sequenced from one sample in a study of cytomegalovirus exposure and HLA in healthy donors. PCR was performed using 60 Vbeta and 13 Jbeta primers. Assay: immunoSEQ multiplex PCR; the TCRdb copy retains only in-frame clones and omits some. The sample holds approximately 120,000 clones, about 80% seen once. The sequencing sample was made of PBMCs. Receptor source: a man aged 25 to 45 in good health and CMV-seropositive.

The V call is TRBV27, the J call TRBJ2-1, with TRBD1 matching over 9 bases. Germline V gene sequence: CDR1 MNHEY, CDR2 SMNVEV (reference sequence). The ends lost 6 bases at V and 3 bases at J; junction bases unmatched: 12. The CDR3 sequence is 17 residues long. The CDR3 loop is CASRSKKGQGNYNEQFF. In DNA, the CDR3 is TGTGCCAGCAGGAGTAAAAAGGGACAGGGTAACTACAATGAGCAGTTCTTC.

The chain recombines TRBV18 with TRBJ2-7; D unclear. Germline lookup yields CDR1 KGHSH and CDR2 LQKENI. V was clipped by 5 bases and J by 1 base, with 3 bases between them. CDR3 length: 11 residues. The CDR3 spells CASSSSYEQYF. The CDR3 DNA reads as TGTGCCAGCTCATCATCCTACGAGCAGTACTTC.

V and J are TRBV28 and TRBJ2-3, with no clear D. V was shortened by 2 bases and J by 2 bases, with 8 bases between the two germline ends. The CDR3 runs to 14 residues. Germline CDR1 is MDHEN and CDR2 is SYDVKM. Here the CDR3 reads CASSLAFYTDTQYF. CDR3 nucleotide sequence: TGTGCCAGCAGTTTAGCGTTCTACACAGATACGCAGTATTTT.

The chain employs TRBV30 and TRBJ1-4, with TRBD1 identical over 7 bases. The CDR3 covers 13 residues. Per germline, CDR1 GTSNPN and CDR2 SVGIG (reference sequence). The J segment lost 7 bases and the V segment lost 5 bases, leaving 7 bases of the junction unmatched. CDR3 in amino acids: CAWATGLSEKLFF. The CDR3 bases are TGTGCCTGGGCGACAGGGTTAAGTGAAAAACTGTTTTTT.

V is TRBV27 and J is TRBJ2-5, with D tentatively TRBD1 (6 bases). The CDR3 length is 15 residues. CDR1 is MNHEY and CDR2 is SMNVEV in the germline V gene (reference sequence). Trimming took off 3 bases at V and 5 bases at J, with 16 bases between the two ends. This CDR3 reads CASSFHRDVLETQYF. The CDR3 DNA follows: TGTGCCAGCAGTTTCCACAGGGATGTGTTGGAGACCCAGTACTTC.

The V call is TRBV9, the J call TRBJ1-2; TRBD1 might be the D (6 bases). Trimming cost V 4 bases and J 4 bases, with 20 bases left between them. From germline, CDR1 is SGDLS and CDR2 YYNGEE. This CDR3 is built from 16 residues. The CDR3 nucleotides are TGTGCCAGCAGCCCGGGGAGGGGGGGTCCTACCTATGGCTACACCTTC. The encoded protein is CASSPGRGGPTYGYTF.

The V gene is TRBV6-5, the J gene TRBJ2-7; D is undetermined. V shed 6 bases and J shed 2 bases, with 5 bases lying between them. The CDR3 is made up of 11 amino acids. From germline, CDR1 is MNHEY and CDR2 SVGAGI. The CDR3 DNA is TGTGCCAGCAGGGCGGCCTACGAGCAGTACTTC. Amino acid sequence: CASRAAYEQYF.